Sequencing of this TCR beta chain was carried out in a study of T-cell reconstitution after alpha-beta-depleted transplantation in children. This CDR3 has 10 amino acids. Between the trimmed V and J ends, which lost 4 bases and 4 bases, there was a span of 4 bases. In germline, CDR1 is SQVTM, CDR2 ANQGSEA. TCRbeta library construction was performed incorporating unique molecular identifiers. One entry per CDR3 protein, called by TCRdb with MiXCR from the PCR reads. The table lists hundreds of thousands of distinct CDR3 sequences, approximately 12% of them singletons. This clonotype has more than one count but fewer than ten.

The TCR sequence derives from a human donor who donated a stem cell graft to a child with Fanconi anemia. V is TRBV29-1 and J is TRBJ1-1; D gene uncertain. Sequencing was performed on PBMCs, taken from the stem cell graft. CDR3 amino acids: CSVVVTEAFF. DNA for the CDR3: TGCAGCGTTGTGGTCACTGAAGCTTTCTTT. Using reference TRBV29-1 and TRBJ1-1 for the parts outside the CDR3, the full variable domain is SAVISQKPSRDICQRGTSLTIQCQVDSQVTMMFWYRQQPGQSLTLIATANQGSEATYESGFVIDKFPISRPNLTFSTLTVSNMSPEDSSIYLCSVVVTEAFFGQGTRLTVV.